Sequencing of this T cell receptor (beta chain) was carried out in a study of control samples from healthy donors and cancer patients. Using immunoSEQ multiplex PCR, the repertoire was profiled, and TCRdb retains in-frame clones only, with some absent. This repertoire shows 65,000 to 100,000 clones, roughly 91% found once; its top ten account for 17%. The ends were cut back, 8 bases at V and 6 bases at J, with 11 bases in the middle. This CDR3 comprises 11 residues. The germline V gene encodes CDR1 LGHNT and CDR2 FRNRAP. Sequencing input: blood. The source of this sequence is a man in his fifties or sixties in good health. The chain links TRBV12-5 to TRBJ2-7; D unresolved. CDR3 in amino acids: CASPPGSEQYF. CDR3 coding DNA: TGTGCTAGTCCACCAGGTTCCGAGCAGTACTTC.